The sequence of this TCR beta chain was determined in a study of blood T cells in healthy people across ages. The CDR3 is made up of 14 amino acids. CDR1 MNHEY and CDR2 SMNVEV come from the germline V gene (reference sequence). V lost 3 bases to trimming and J lost 2 bases, with 9 bases between them. This clonotype was counted a few times. Through a sample-barcoded 5' primer and a J-beta primer mix, a second PCR was run for roughly 6 to 11 cycles. Samples each returned at least 3 million CDR3-containing paired-end reads. TCRdb itself ran the 5' RACE reads through MiXCR, one entry per CDR3 protein. This repertoire shows roughly 1,500,000 distinct CDR3 sequences, roughly 40% found once; its top ten account for 6.5% to 10%.

The J gene is TRBJ2-3, the V gene TRBV27; D is uncertain. Sample: blood. The TCR sequence derives from a woman younger than 30 in good health. Here the CDR3 DNA reads TGTGCCAGCAGTTTTGGCGCAAACACAGATACGCAGTATTTT. Protein sequence: CASSFGANTDTQYF.